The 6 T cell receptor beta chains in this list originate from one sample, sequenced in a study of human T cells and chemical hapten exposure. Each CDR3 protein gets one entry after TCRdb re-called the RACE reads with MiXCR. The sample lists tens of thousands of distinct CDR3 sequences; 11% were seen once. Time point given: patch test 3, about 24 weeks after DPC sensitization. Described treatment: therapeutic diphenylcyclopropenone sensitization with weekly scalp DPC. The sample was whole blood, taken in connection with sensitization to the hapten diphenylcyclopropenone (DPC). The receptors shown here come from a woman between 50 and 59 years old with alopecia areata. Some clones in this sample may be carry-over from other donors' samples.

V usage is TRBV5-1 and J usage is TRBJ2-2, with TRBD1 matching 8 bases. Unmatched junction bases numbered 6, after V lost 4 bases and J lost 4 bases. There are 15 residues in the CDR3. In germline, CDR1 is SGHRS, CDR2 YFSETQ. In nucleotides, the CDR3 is TGCGCCAGCAGCATAGGACAGGGAGGCACCGGGGAGCTGTTTTTT. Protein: CASSIGQGGTGELFF.

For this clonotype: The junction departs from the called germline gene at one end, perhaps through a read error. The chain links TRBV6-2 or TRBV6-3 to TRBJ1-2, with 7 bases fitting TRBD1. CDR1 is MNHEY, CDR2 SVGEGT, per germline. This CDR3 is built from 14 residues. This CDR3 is CVSSPDRYSYGYTF. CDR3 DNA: TGTGTCAGCAGCCCGGACAGGTACTCCTATGGCTACACCTTC.

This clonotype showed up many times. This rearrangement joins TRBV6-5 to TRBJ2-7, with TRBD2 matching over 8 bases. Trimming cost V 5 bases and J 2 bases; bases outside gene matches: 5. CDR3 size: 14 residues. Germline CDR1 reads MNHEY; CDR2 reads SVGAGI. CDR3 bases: TGTGCCAGCAGTAACCCCGGGGGGGCCTACGAGCAGTACTTC. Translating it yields CASSNPGGAYEQYF.

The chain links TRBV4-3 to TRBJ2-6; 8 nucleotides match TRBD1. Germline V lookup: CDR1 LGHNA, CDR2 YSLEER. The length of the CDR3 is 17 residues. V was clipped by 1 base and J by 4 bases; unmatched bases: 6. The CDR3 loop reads CASSQAQGAVGANVLTF. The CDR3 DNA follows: TGCGCCAGCAGCCAAGCCCAGGGGGCGGTAGGGGCCAACGTCCTGACTTTC.

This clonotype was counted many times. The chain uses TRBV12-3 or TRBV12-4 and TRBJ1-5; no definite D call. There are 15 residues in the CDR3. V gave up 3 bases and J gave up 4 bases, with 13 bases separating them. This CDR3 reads CASSFSTPANQPQHF. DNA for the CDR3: TGTGCCAGCAGTTTCTCAACCCCGGCAAATCAGCCCCAGCATTTT.

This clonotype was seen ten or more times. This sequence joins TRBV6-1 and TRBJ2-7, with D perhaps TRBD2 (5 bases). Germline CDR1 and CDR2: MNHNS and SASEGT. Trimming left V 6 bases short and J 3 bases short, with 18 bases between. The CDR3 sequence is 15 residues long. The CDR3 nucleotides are TGTGCCAGCAGAAGAACCGGGGTTAGATTCTACGAGCAGTACTTC. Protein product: CASRRTGVRFYEQYF.